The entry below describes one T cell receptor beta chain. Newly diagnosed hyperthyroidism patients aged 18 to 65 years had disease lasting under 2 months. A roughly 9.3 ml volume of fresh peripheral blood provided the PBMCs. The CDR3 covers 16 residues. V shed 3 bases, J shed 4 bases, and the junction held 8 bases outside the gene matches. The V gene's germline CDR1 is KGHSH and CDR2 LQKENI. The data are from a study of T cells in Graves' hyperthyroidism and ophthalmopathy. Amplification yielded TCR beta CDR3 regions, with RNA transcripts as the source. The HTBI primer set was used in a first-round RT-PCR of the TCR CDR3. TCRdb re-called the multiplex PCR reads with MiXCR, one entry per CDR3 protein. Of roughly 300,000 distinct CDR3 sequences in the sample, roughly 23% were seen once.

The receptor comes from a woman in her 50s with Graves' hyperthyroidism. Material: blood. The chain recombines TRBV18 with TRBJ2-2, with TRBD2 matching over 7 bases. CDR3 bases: TGTGCCAGCTCACCGGGTTCCGGGACTATCACCGGGGAGCTGTTTTTT. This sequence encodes CASSPGSGTITGELFF.